These T cell receptor beta chains were read from a single sample in a study of T cell responses to AZD1222 COVID-19 vaccine. Sequencing used immunoSEQ multiplex PCR; TCRdb keeps in-frame clones, though not all of them. The sample records 150,000 to 160,000 clones, 90% being singletons. The material was peripheral blood, obtained on day 0 of AZD1222 vaccination. These receptors were collected from an adult in good health. The CDR3 runs from the conserved cysteine through the conserved F or W. Size is stated for part of the rows, as once, few or many counts, or as a class when the clone is expanded.

length: 16; V: TRBV28; size: .; J: TRBJ1-5; CDR3: CASSLRRTYSNQPQHF
length: 13; V: TRBV19; size: .; J: TRBJ2-7; CDR3: CASSVAGEYEQYF
length: 15; V: TRBV10-3; size: .; J: TRBJ2-2; CDR3: CAISDGEENTGELFF
length: 15; V: TRBV7-7; size: .; J: TRBJ2-1; CDR3: CASSLGPFSYNEQFF
length: 11; V: TRBV27; size: .; J: TRBJ1-5; CDR3: CASRSQGPQHF
length: 14; V: TRBV7-2; size: .; J: TRBJ2-7; CDR3: CASRDSAHSYEQYF
length: 12; V: TRBV28; size: .; J: TRBJ1-4; CDR3: CASRMTPEKLFF
length: 14; V: TRBV1; size: .; J: TRBJ1-1; CDR3: CTSSSRTENTEAFF
length: 15; V: TRBV7-9; size: .; J: TRBJ2-5; CDR3: CASSPIVQGQETQYF
length: 15; V: TRBV11-2; size: .; J: TRBJ1-1; CDR3: CASSLGAGGDTEAFF
length: 15; V: TRBV11-3; size: once; J: TRBJ1-2; CDR3: CASSPRPGTGFGYTF
length: 15; V: TRBV18; size: .; J: TRBJ2-1; CDR3: CASSLGDRAYNEQFF
length: 14; V: TRBV18; size: .; J: TRBJ1-1; CDR3: CASSPPEGRTEAFF
length: 13; V: TRBV28; size: .; J: TRBJ2-5; CDR3: CASREDSQETQYF
length: 18; V: TRBV7-9; size: few; J: TRBJ2-1; CDR3: CASSPDLVGWDSYNEQFF
length: 12; V: TRBV5-5; size: .; J: TRBJ2-7; CDR3: CASSINPGYSYF
length: 15; V: TRBV27; size: .; J: TRBJ1-1; CDR3: CASSSLGTGNTEAFF
length: 18; V: TRBV28; size: .; J: TRBJ1-5; CDR3: CASSPPGQGAFGNQPQHF
length: 13; V: TRBV4-3; size: .; J: TRBJ2-5; CDR3: CASSPEVQETQYF
length: 17; V: TRBV6-6; size: .; J: TRBJ1-2; CDR3: CASSPETGAIANYGYTF
length: 14; V: TRBV11-3; size: .; J: TRBJ2-5; CDR3: CASSDRTGDETQYF
length: 17; V: TRBV6-1; size: .; J: TRBJ1-6; CDR3: CASSEPRTASYNSPLHF
length: 16; V: TRBV18; size: .; J: TRBJ2-7; CDR3: CASTQGIASGRGEQYF
length: 14; V: TRBV7-2; size: .; J: TRBJ2-5; CDR3: CASSSQEGRETQYF
length: 16; V: TRBV6-2/TRBV6-3; size: .; J: TRBJ2-7; CDR3: CASSKVGQSLRYEQYF
length: 15; V: TRBV7-2; size: .; J: TRBJ1-5; CDR3: CASSLVQGDNQPQHF
length: 14; V: TRBV19; size: .; J: TRBJ2-7; CDR3: CASNRGVLPYEQYF
length: 15; V: TRBV11-3; size: .; J: TRBJ2-1; CDR3: CASSLDYGGYNEQFF
length: 12; V: TRBV7-2; size: .; J: TRBJ2-7; CDR3: CASRGRLGEQYF
length: 13; V: TRBV28; size: .; J: TRBJ1-2; CDR3: CASSDAGGHGYTF
length: 12; V: TRBV6-5; size: .; J: TRBJ1-1; CDR3: CASSSLRTEAFF
length: 15; V: TRBV27; size: .; J: TRBJ2-1; CDR3: CASRSGTGAYNEQFF
length: 15; V: TRBV7-2; size: .; J: TRBJ2-3; CDR3: CASSLGPGNADTQYF
length: 16; V: TRBV7-2; size: .; J: TRBJ1-2; CDR3: CASSLAFQNTNYGYTF
length: 15; V: TRBV7-6; size: .; J: TRBJ2-1; CDR3: CASSSRQGKDNEQFF
length: 13; V: TRBV10-3; size: .; J: TRBJ2-7; CDR3: CAIKVDISYEQYF
length: 15; V: TRBV5-1; size: few; J: TRBJ1-3; CDR3: CASSRGQSSGNTIYF
length: 13; V: TRBV12-3/TRBV12-4; size: once; J: TRBJ1-2; CDR3: CASSLDRIYGYTF
length: 16; V: TRBV5-3; size: .; J: TRBJ2-3; CDR3: CARSLRTSGGTDTQYF
length: 15; V: TRBV7-9; size: .; J: TRBJ2-1; CDR3: CASSLVRTGYNEQFF